Presented here are 13 T cell receptor beta chains from one specimen sequenced in a study of T cells in Graves' hyperthyroidism and ophthalmopathy. Researchers took RNA transcripts and amplified the TCR beta CDR3 regions from them. The TCR CDR3 was amplified in a first-round RT-PCR using the HTBI primer set. TCRdb recomputed calls from the multiplex PCR reads with MiXCR, one row per CDR3 protein. The sample includes 450,000 to 600,000 distinct CDR3 sequences, just under 20% of them seen just once. Sequences were obtained from blood. The source is a middle-aged man with Graves' ophthalmopathy.

This clonotype was seen once. This may be a read error, as it is one base from a much larger clone. The CDR3 spells CASGYPPTGTSRGYNEQFF. DNA of the CDR3: TGTGCCAGCGGATACCCCCCTACCGGGACTAGCAGGGGGTACAATGAGCAGTTCTTC. The genes are TRBV11-2 and TRBJ2-1, with 9 bases lining up with TRBD2. V was clipped by 8 bases and J by 4 bases; unmatched bases: 21. The CDR3 covers 19 residues. Germline lookup yields CDR1 SGHAT and CDR2 FQNNGV. Full variable domain (remainder filled in from reference TRBV11-2 and TRBJ2-1): EAGVAQSPRYKIIEKRQSVAFWCNPISGHATLYWYQQILGQGPKLLIQFQNNGVVDDSQLPKDRFSAERLKGVDSTLKIQPAKLEDSAVYLCASGYPPTGTSRGYNEQFFGPGTRLTVL.

This clonotype was detected only a few times. CDR3 DNA: TGTGCCAGCAGTTTATCCGGAGGAAACACCATATATTTT. Translating it yields CASSLSGGNTIYF. J is TRBJ1-3 and V is TRBV27; D is ambiguous. The CDR3 is 13 amino acids. In germline, CDR1 is MNHEY, CDR2 SMNVEV (reference sequence). V shed 0 bases and J shed 4 bases, with 4 bases lying between them.

This clonotype was observed many times. V usage is TRBV5-1 and J usage is TRBJ2-7, with TRBD1 matching over 9 bases. J gave up 5 bases and V 2 bases, and 5 bases lay outside the gene matches. This CDR3 is 14 amino acids long. Germline CDR1 SGHRS, CDR2 YFSETQ. The CDR3 loop reads CASSFRDRADEQYF. The CDR3 DNA reads as TGCGCCAGCAGCTTCCGGGACAGGGCCGACGAGCAGTACTTC.

This chain connects TRBV28 to TRBJ1-5; 7 bases map to TRBD1. This CDR3 spans 14 amino acids. The germline CDR1 and CDR2 sequences are MDHEN and SYDVKM. V trimming: 7 bases; J trimming: 11 bases; junction bases outside the gene matches: 14. The CDR3 sequence: CASNSKGALGAQHF. CDR3 nucleotides: TGTGCCAGCAACTCGAAGGGGGCCCTTGGGGCCCAGCATTTT. The whole variable domain, filled in from reference TRBV28 and TRBJ1-5, reads DVKVTQSSRYLVKRTGEKVFLECVQDMDHENMFWYRQDPGLGLRLIYFSYDVKMKEKGDIPEGYSVSREKKERFSLILESASTNQTSMYLCASNSKGALGAQHFGDGTRLSIL.

The V and J genes are TRBV9 and TRBJ2-5, with unresolved D. Germline values: CDR1 SGDLS, CDR2 YYNGEE. The V and J ends lost 2 bases and 5 bases respectively, with 13 bases between them. CDR3 length: 14 amino acids. The CDR3 DNA reads TGTGCCAGCAGCGTCGCCGGGTCGACGGAGACCCAGTACTTC. Residues: CASSVAGSTETQYF.

This clonotype was detected only a few times. DNA for the CDR3: TGTGCCAGCAGCTTAGCGCGGCTAGTTTACAATGAGCAGTTCTTC. This sequence encodes CASSLARLVYNEQFF. The genes are TRBV7-9 and TRBJ2-1; no clear D gene. Germline loops: CDR1 SEHNR, CDR2 FQNEAQ (reference sequence). The CDR3 runs to 15 residues. Trimming stripped 0 bases from V and 4 bases from J, with 10 bases between. The variable domain in full, with the rest retrieved from reference TRBV7-9 and TRBJ2-1, is DTGVSQNPRHKITKRGQNVTFRCDPISEHNRLYWYRQTLGQGPEFLTYFQNEAQLEKSRLLSDRFSAERPKGSFSTLEIQRTEQGDSAMYLCASSLARLVYNEQFFGPGTRLTVL.

This clonotype was seen many times. This chain links TRBV6-1 with TRBJ2-7, with D maybe TRBD2 (7 bases). This CDR3 has 12 residues. The germline V gene encodes CDR1 MNHNS and CDR2 SASEGT. Trimming cost V 8 bases and J 2 bases, with 10 bases left between them. The CDR3 nucleotides read TGTGCCAGCGGCGGGGGCCCCTACGAGCAGTACTTC. This gives the protein CASGGGPYEQYF.

This clonotype has a count of ten or more. The chain couples TRBV11-1 to TRBJ2-3; TRBD1 matches 10 bases. V dropped 4 bases and J dropped 4; count of bases not matched to a gene: 5. Germline loops: CDR1 SGHAT, CDR2 FQDESV (reference sequence). The CDR3 is 15 residues long. The CDR3 here is CASSSSTGGPDTQYF. The CDR3 bases are TGTGCCAGCAGCTCTTCGACAGGGGGCCCAGATACGCAGTATTTT.

The rearrangement joins TRBV20-1 to TRBJ2-7; D not certain. Germline CDR1 reads DFQATT; CDR2 reads SNEGSKA (reference sequence). Trimming stripped 3 bases from V and 7 bases from J, with 7 bases between. CDR3 length: 10 amino acids. CDR3 in amino acids: CSASEEEQYF. The CDR3 DNA reads TGCAGTGCTAGCGAGGAGGAGCAGTACTTC.

This clonotype occurred many times. V gene TRBV7-2 combines with J gene TRBJ2-7, with 9 bases that match TRBD2. Germline assignment: CDR1 SGHTA and CDR2 FQGNSA. CDR3 length: 16 amino acids. Germline trimming cut 2 bases from V and 5 bases from J; bases unmatched to any gene: 10. The DNA of the CDR3 is TGTGCCAGCAGCTTATGGGGGATAGCGGGAGTGAACGAGCAGTACTTC. This encodes CASSLWGIAGVNEQYF.

This clonotype was counted only a few times. This rearrangement joins TRBV6-1 to TRBJ1-1; perhaps TRBD1 as D (5 bases). CDR1 MNHNS and CDR2 SASEGT come from the germline V gene. CDR3 length: 15 residues. V shed 6 bases and J shed 1 base, with 15 bases lying between them. CDR3 sequence: CASRLNEGRNTEAFF. In nucleotides, the CDR3 is TGTGCCAGCAGGTTAAATGAGGGGAGGAACACTGAAGCTTTCTTT.

The rearrangement joins TRBV20-1 to TRBJ2-7, with a weak D call TRBD1 (6 bases). V lost 0 bases to trimming and J lost 7 bases, with 19 bases between them. This CDR3 has 15 amino acids. Germline assignment: CDR1 DFQATT and CDR2 SNEGSKA (reference sequence). CDR3 sequence (DNA): TGCAGTGCTAGAGATTCGGGCAGGGGATTGGGAGAGCAGTACTTC. Amino acids: CSARDSGRGLGEQYF.

This clonotype has at least ten counts. The gene calls are TRBV7-9 and TRBJ2-7; 10 bases match TRBD2. Germline trimming cut 5 bases from V and 6 bases from J; bases unmatched to any gene: 7. The germline V gene encodes CDR1 SEHNR and CDR2 FQNEAQ (reference sequence). CDR3 length: 14 residues. The DNA for the CDR3 is TGTGCCAGCAGCACCGGACTAGCGGCCTCCGAGCAGTACTTC. This encodes CASSTGLAASEQYF. Supplemented by reference TRBV7-9 and TRBJ2-7, the full variable domain reads DTGVSQNPRHKITKRGQNVTFRCDPISEHNRLYWYRQTLGQGPEFLTYFQNEAQLEKSRLLSDRFSAERPKGSFSTLEIQRTEQGDSAMYLCASSTGLAASEQYFGPGTRLTVT.